This TCR beta chain came from a study of CD8 T cells in Susac syndrome. The CDR3 is made up of 13 amino acids. Trimming cost V 3 bases and J 6 bases, with 9 bases left between them. RNA was extracted with the RNeasy kit, and a quantity of roughly 0.45 to 1 ug was reverse transcribed using random hexamers. An immunoSEQ multiplex PCR amplified TCR beta CDR3 over 54 Vbeta and 13 Jbeta. TCRdb reprocessed the immunoSEQ multiplex PCR reads with MiXCR, giving one entry per CDR3 protein. The profile shows approximately 300,000 distinct CDR3 sequences, 65% to 90% of them singletons. The sequencing sample was made of CD8+ T cells from PBMCs. The chain carries TRBV12-3 or TRBV12-4 and TRBJ1-5; D is ambiguous. This clonotype originated in a human donor with multiple sclerosis. CDR3 protein: CASSFTGIQPQHF. The CDR3 DNA reads TGTGCCAGCAGTTTTACGGGGATTCAGCCCCAGCATTTT.